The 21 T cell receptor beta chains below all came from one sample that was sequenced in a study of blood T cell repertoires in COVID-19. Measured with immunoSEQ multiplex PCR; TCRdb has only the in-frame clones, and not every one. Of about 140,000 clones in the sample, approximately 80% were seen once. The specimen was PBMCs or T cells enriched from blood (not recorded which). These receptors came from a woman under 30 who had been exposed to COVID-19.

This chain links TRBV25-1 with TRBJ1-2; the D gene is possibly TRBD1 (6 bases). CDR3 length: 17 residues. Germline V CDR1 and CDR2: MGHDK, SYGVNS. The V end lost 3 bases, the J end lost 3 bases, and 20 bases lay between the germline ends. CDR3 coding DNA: TGTGCCAGCAGTGATGGCAGACAGGCGACCCTATACTATGGCTACACCTTC. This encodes CASSDGRQATLYYGYTF.

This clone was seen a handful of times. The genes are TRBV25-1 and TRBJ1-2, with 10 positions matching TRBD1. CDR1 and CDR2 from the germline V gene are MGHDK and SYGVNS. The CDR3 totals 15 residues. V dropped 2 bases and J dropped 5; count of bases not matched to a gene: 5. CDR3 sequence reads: CASSEGGTGVYGYTF. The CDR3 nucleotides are TGTGCCAGCAGTGAAGGAGGGACAGGGGTTTATGGCTACACCTTC.

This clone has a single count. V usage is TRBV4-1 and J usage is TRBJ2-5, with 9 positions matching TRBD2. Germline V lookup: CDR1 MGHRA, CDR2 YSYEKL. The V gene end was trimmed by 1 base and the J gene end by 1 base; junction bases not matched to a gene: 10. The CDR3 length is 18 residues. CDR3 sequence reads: CASSQVPRGGRVQETQYF. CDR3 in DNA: TGCGCCAGCAGCCAAGTCCCGAGGGGCGGGAGGGTCCAAGAGACCCAGTACTTC.

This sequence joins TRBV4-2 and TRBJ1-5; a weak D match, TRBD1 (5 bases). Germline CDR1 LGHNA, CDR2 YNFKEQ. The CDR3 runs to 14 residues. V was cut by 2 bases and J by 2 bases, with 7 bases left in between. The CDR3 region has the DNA TGTGCCAGCAGCCAACTGACAGGCAATCAGCCCCAGCATTTT. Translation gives CASSQLTGNQPQHF.

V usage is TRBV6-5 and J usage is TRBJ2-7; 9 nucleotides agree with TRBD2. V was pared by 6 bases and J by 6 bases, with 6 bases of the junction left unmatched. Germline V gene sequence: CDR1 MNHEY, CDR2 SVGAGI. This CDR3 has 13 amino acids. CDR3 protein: CASRRGLAGEQYF. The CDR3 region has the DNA TGTGCCAGCAGACGGGGACTAGCCGGCGAGCAGTACTTC.

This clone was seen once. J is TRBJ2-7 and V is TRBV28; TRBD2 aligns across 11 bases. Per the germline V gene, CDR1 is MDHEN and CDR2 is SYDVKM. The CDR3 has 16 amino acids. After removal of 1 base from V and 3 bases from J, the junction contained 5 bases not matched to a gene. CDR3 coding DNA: TGTGCCAGCAGTTTATCTGGGACTAGCGGACGCTACGAGCAGTACTTC. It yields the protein CASSLSGTSGRYEQYF. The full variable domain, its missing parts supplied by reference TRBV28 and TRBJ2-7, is DVKVTQSSRYLVKRTGEKVFLECVQDMDHENMFWYRQDPGLGLRLIYFSYDVKMKEKGDIPEGYSVSREKKERFSLILESASTNQTSMYLCASSLSGTSGRYEQYFGPGTRLTVT.

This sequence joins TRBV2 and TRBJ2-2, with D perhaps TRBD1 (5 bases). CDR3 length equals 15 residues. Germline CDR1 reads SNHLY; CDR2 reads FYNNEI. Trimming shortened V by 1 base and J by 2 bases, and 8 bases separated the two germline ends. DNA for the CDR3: TGTGCCAGCAGTGAAGGACAGATCAACACCGGGGAGCTGTTTTTT. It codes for CASSEGQINTGELFF.

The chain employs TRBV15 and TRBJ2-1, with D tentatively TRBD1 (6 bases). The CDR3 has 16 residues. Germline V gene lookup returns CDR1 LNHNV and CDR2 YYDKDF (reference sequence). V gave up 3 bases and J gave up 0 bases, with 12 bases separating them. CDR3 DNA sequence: TGTGCCACCAGCAGGAACAGGGTAAACTCCTACAATGAGCAGTTCTTC. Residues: CATSRNRVNSYNEQFF. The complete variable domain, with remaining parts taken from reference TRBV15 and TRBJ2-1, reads DAMVIQNPRYQVTQFGKPVTLSCSQTLNHNVMYWYQQKSSQAPKLLFHYYDKDFNNEADTPDNFQSRRPNTSFCFLDIRSPGLGDTAMYLCATSRNRVNSYNEQFFGPGTRLTVL.

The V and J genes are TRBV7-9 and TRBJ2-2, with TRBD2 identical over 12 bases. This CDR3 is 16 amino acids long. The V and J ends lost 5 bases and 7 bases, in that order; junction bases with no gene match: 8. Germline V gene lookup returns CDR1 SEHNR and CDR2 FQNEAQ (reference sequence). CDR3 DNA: TGTGCCAGCAGCACGACTAGCGGGAGTATTGGCGGGGAGCTGTTTTTT. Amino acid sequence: CASSTTSGSIGGELFF.

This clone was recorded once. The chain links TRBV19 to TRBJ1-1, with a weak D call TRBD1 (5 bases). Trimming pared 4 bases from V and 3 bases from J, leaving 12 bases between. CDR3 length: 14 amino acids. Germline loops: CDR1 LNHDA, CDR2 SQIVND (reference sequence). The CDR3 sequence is CASSTDRGHTEAFF. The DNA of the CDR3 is TGTGCCAGTAGTACCGACAGAGGTCACACTGAAGCTTTCTTT. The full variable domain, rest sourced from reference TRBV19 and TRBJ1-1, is DGGITQSPKYLFRKEGQNVTLSCEQNLNHDAMYWYRQDPGQGLRLIYYSQIVNDFQKGDIAEGYSVSREKKESFPLTVTSAQKNPTAFYLCASSTDRGHTEAFFGQGTRLTVV.

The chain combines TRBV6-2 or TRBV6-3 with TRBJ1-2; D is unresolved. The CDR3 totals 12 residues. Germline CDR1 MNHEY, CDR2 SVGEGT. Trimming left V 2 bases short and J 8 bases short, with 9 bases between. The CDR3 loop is CASSYGRKGYTF. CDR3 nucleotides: TGTGCCAGCAGTTACGGCAGGAAAGGCTACACCTTC.

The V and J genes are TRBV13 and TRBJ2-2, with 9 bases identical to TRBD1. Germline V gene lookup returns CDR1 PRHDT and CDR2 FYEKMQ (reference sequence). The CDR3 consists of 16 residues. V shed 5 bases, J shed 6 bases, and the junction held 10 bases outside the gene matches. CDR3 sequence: CASSEKQGAGSGELFF. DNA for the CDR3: TGTGCCAGCAGCGAAAAACAGGGGGCTGGGTCCGGGGAGCTGTTTTTT. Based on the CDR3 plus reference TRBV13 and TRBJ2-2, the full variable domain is AAGVIQSPRHLIKEKRETATLKCYPIPRHDTVYWYQQGPGQDPQFLISFYEKMQSDKGSIPDRFSAQQFSDYHSELNMSSLELGDSALYFCASSEKQGAGSGELFFGEGSRLTVL.

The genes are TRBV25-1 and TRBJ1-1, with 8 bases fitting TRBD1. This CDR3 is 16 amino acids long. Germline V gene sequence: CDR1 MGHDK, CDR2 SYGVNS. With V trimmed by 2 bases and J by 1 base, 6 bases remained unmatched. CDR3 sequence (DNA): TGTGCCAGCAGTGAAGGGTGGGGACAGGCGAACACTGAAGCTTTCTTT. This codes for CASSEGWGQANTEAFF.

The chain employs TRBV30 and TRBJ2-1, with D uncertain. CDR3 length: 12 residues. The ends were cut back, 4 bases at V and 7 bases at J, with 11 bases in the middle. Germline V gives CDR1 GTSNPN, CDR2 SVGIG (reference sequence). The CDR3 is CAWTRFGNEQFF. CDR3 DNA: TGTGCCTGGACGCGGTTCGGGAATGAGCAGTTCTTC. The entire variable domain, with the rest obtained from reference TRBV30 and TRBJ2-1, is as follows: SQTIHQWPATLVQPVGSPLSLECTVEGTSNPNLYWYRQAAGRGLQLLFYSVGIGQISSEVPQNLSASRPQDRQFILSSKKLLLSDSGFYLCAWTRFGNEQFFGPGTRLTVL.

The CDR3 bases are TGTGCCAGCAGTAGAGGTCCGGCAAGCTCTGGAAACACCATATATTTT. This sequence encodes CASSRGPASSGNTIYF. The chain recombines TRBV27 with TRBJ1-3, with no clear D. V was cut by 5 bases and J by 0 bases, with 14 bases left in between. CDR1 is MNHEY, CDR2 SMNVEV, per germline (reference sequence). The CDR3 is made up of 16 amino acids.

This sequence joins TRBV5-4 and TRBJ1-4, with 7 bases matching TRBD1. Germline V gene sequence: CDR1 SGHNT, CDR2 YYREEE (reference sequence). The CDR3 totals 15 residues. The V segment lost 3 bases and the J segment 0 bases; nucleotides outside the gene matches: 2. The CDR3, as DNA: TGTGCCAGCAGCTCCGGGACAGCAACTAATGAAAAACTGTTTTTT. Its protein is CASSSGTATNEKLFF.

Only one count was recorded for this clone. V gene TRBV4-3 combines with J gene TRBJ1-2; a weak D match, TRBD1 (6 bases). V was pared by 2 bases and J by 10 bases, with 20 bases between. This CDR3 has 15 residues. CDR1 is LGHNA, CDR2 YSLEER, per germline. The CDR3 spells CASSQLAQGLEDYTF. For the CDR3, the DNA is TGCGCCAGCAGCCAACTTGCCCAGGGGCTAGAGGACTACACCTTC.

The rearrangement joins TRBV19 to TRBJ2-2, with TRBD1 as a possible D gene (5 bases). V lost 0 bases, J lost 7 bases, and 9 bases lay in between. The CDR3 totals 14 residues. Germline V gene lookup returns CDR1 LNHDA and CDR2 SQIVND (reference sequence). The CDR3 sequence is CASSIEGRGGELFF. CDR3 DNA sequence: TGTGCCAGTAGTATAGAAGGAAGGGGCGGGGAGCTGTTTTTT.

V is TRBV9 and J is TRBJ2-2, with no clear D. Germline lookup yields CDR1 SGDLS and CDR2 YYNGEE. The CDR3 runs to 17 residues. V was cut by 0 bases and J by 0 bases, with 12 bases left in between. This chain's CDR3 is CASSVVPNLANTGELFF. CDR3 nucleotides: TGTGCCAGCAGCGTAGTCCCGAATTTAGCGAACACCGGGGAGCTGTTTTTT.

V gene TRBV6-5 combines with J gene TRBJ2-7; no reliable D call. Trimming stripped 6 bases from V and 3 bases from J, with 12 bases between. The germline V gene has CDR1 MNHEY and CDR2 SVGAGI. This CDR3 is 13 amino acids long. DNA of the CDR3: TGTGCCAGCAGCGTCGCGTCTAGCTACGAGCAGTACTTC. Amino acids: CASSVASSYEQYF.

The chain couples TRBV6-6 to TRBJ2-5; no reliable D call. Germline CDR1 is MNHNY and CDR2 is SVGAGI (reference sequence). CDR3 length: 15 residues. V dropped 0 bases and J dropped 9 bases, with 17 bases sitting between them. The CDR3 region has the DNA TGTGCCAGCAGTTACTCGGAGCGAGCGCCCAACGCCCAGTACTTC. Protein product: CASSYSERAPNAQYF.